The 2 T cell receptor beta chains below were found in one sample sequenced in a study of T-cell reconstitution after alpha-beta-depleted transplantation in children. A library of TCRbeta sequences, prepared with unique molecular identifiers, was generated. Via MiXCR, TCRdb re-called the PCR reads, giving one row per CDR3 protein. The data show roughly 300,000 distinct CDR3 sequences, 11% seen once. Sequenced here: peripheral blood, sampled 180 days after TCRalphabeta/CD19-depleted stem cell transplant. These receptor sequences come from a male patient between 2 and 10 years old who had a stem cell transplant for chronic granulomatous disease, so the T cells may come from the graft donor.

This clonotype was detected ten times or more. The chain links TRBV11-2 to TRBJ2-3; D gene unclear. Per the germline V gene, CDR1 is SGHAT and CDR2 is FQNNGV. Deletions cut 5 bases from V and 4 bases from J, with 13 bases between. This CDR3 is 14 amino acids long. The CDR3: CASSHGRFSDTQYF. The CDR3 nucleotides are TGTGCCAGCAGCCACGGACGGTTTTCAGATACGCAGTATTTT.

The chain uses TRBV30 and TRBJ1-1, with a weak D call TRBD1 (6 bases). From germline, CDR1 is GTSNPN and CDR2 SVGIG (reference sequence). CDR3 size: 14 residues. Trimming removed 0 bases from V and 1 base from J, with 9 bases in between. The CDR3 DNA is TGTGCCTGGAGTGTTAACAGGGAGAACACTGAAGCTTTCTTT. It yields the protein CAWSVNRENTEAFF.